The rows below give T cell receptor beta chains drawn from one sample of a study of Graves' ophthalmopathy and Graves' hyperthyroidism. TCRdb re-analysed the multiplex PCR reads in MiXCR, keeping a single row per CDR3 protein. Of about 500,000 distinct CDR3 sequences in the sample, roughly 14% were seen once. Sequenced material: blood. These TCRs come from a young woman with Graves' ophthalmopathy. CDR3s include the opening cysteine and the closing phenylalanine or tryptophan. D genes are given only for firm matches. Clone size is not always given. Where it is, it says once, few, many or a class for expanded clones.

clone_size: NA
j_call: TRBJ1-1
v_call: TRBV20-1
d_call: NA
cdr3_nt: TGCAGTGCTCCATCTCTTAAAGCTTTCTTT
cdr3_aa: CSAPSLKAFF

clone_size: NA
j_call: TRBJ1-2
v_call: TRBV28
d_call: NA
cdr3_nt: TGTGCCAGCAGTTTCTCCGGGACTTCGAGGGTTGGCTACACCTTC
cdr3_aa: CASSFSGTSRVGYTF

clone_size: many
j_call: TRBJ1-1
v_call: TRBV12-3/TRBV12-4
d_call: NA
cdr3_nt: TGTGCCAGCAGCTTGAGGGACGGGGGGATTAAGGGTGAAGCTTTCTTT
cdr3_aa: CASSLRDGGIKGEAFF

clone_size: many
j_call: TRBJ1-1
v_call: TRBV6-1
d_call: NA
cdr3_nt: TGTGCCAGCAGCCGGACAAGGAACACTGAAGCTTTCTTT
cdr3_aa: CASSRTRNTEAFF

clone_size: many
j_call: TRBJ1-6
v_call: TRBV6-1
d_call: TRBD1
cdr3_nt: TGTGCCAGCGCCGAGACAGGGAGGTCACCCCTCCACTTT
cdr3_aa: CASAETGRSPLHF

clone_size: many
j_call: TRBJ1-2
v_call: TRBV7-6
d_call: TRBD1
cdr3_nt: TGTGCCAGCAGCGCTCAGGGGGCGCAAGGATATGGCTACACCTTC
cdr3_aa: CASSAQGAQGYGYTF

clone_size: many
j_call: TRBJ1-2
v_call: TRBV6-5
d_call: NA
cdr3_nt: TGTGCCAGCAGTTACGCGGTACTCGGAGGCTACACCTTC
cdr3_aa: CASSYAVLGGYTF

clone_size: many
j_call: TRBJ1-1
v_call: TRBV12-3/TRBV12-4
d_call: NA
cdr3_nt: TGTGCCAGCAGTTTGAGGGGGTACACTGAAGCTTTCTTT
cdr3_aa: CASSLRGYTEAFF

clone_size: many
j_call: TRBJ2-7
v_call: TRBV18
d_call: TRBD1
cdr3_nt: TGTGCCAGCTCACCGGCGGACAGGGGGCTGGACGAGCAGTACTTC
cdr3_aa: CASSPADRGLDEQYF

clone_size: many
j_call: TRBJ2-7
v_call: TRBV28
d_call: NA
cdr3_nt: TGTGCCAGCAGGGACAGAACCTACGAGCAGTACTTC
cdr3_aa: CASRDRTYEQYF

clone_size: many
j_call: TRBJ2-6
v_call: TRBV29-1
d_call: NA
cdr3_nt: TGCAGCGTTGCGGTGAGAATCTCTGGGGCCAACGTCCTGACTTTC
cdr3_aa: CSVAVRISGANVLTF

clone_size: many
j_call: TRBJ1-1
v_call: TRBV27
d_call: NA
cdr3_nt: TGTGCCAGCAGTTTAGGGTTGGGGGGCTTGGGGAACACTGAAGCTTTCTTT
cdr3_aa: CASSLGLGGLGNTEAFF

clone_size: few
j_call: TRBJ1-6
v_call: TRBV5-1
d_call: NA
cdr3_nt: TGCGCCAGCAGCTTGAAGGGGCAGGATTCACCCCTCCACTTT
cdr3_aa: CASSLKGQDSPLHF

clone_size: many
j_call: TRBJ2-2
v_call: TRBV27
d_call: NA
cdr3_nt: TGTGCCAGCAGTTTAGGTCCGGGTACGAGAAACACCGGGGAGCTGTTTTTT
cdr3_aa: CASSLGPGTRNTGELFF

clone_size: NA
j_call: TRBJ1-1
v_call: TRBV5-1
d_call: NA
cdr3_nt: TGCGCCAGTACTTCTAGGGAAAACACTGAAGCTTTCTTT
cdr3_aa: CASTSRENTEAFF

clone_size: many
j_call: TRBJ1-6
v_call: TRBV9
d_call: NA
cdr3_nt: TGTGCCAGCAGCGTAGAACAGGAGAATTCACCCCTCCACTTT
cdr3_aa: CASSVEQENSPLHF

clone_size: many
j_call: TRBJ2-7
v_call: TRBV20-1
d_call: NA
cdr3_nt: TGCAGTGCTAACGGCCTCTACTACGAGCAGTACTTC
cdr3_aa: CSANGLYYEQYF

clone_size: many
j_call: TRBJ1-1
v_call: TRBV18
d_call: NA
cdr3_nt: TGTGCCAGCTCACTCCATAAAAACACTGAAGCTTTCTTT
cdr3_aa: CASSLHKNTEAFF

clone_size: many
j_call: TRBJ1-5
v_call: TRBV27
d_call: NA
cdr3_nt: TGTGCCAGCAGTATAGGGCGGGGAGGAGATAGCAATCAGCCCCAGCATTTT
cdr3_aa: CASSIGRGGDSNQPQHF

clone_size: many
j_call: TRBJ1-5
v_call: TRBV20-1
d_call: NA
cdr3_nt: TGCAGTGCTAGTTCCGCCAGGGAGGCTCAGCCCCAGCATTTT
cdr3_aa: CSASSAREAQPQHF

clone_size: NA
j_call: TRBJ1-2
v_call: TRBV12-3/TRBV12-4
d_call: NA
cdr3_nt: TGTGCCAGCAGTCTGACAGAGACTGGCTACACCTTC
cdr3_aa: CASSLTETGYTF

clone_size: NA
j_call: TRBJ2-7
v_call: TRBV12-3/TRBV12-4
d_call: TRBD1
cdr3_nt: TGTGCCAGCAGTTTGGCTCTCAATACAGGGGGCATTTCCTTC
cdr3_aa: CASSLALNTGGISF

clone_size: many
j_call: TRBJ1-2
v_call: TRBV19
d_call: NA
cdr3_nt: TGTGCCAGTAGTATAGGCAACTACAACTATGGCTACACCTTC
cdr3_aa: CASSIGNYNYGYTF

clone_size: NA
j_call: TRBJ1-2
v_call: TRBV20-1
d_call: NA
cdr3_nt: TGCAGTGCTAGGTGGACAGGCTACACCTTC
cdr3_aa: CSARWTGYTF

clone_size: many
j_call: TRBJ2-7
v_call: TRBV20-1
d_call: NA
cdr3_nt: TGCAGTGCTAGTTCGGACTCACGACACTCCTACGAGCAGTACTTC
cdr3_aa: CSASSDSRHSYEQYF

clone_size: once
j_call: TRBJ1-5
v_call: TRBV20-1
d_call: TRBD1
cdr3_nt: TGCAGTGCTAGAGGTAGGGGGACAGACCTCTGGCGTAATCAGCCCCAGCATTTT
cdr3_aa: CSARGRGTDLWRNQPQHF

clone_size: many
j_call: TRBJ2-7
v_call: TRBV5-8
d_call: NA
cdr3_nt: TGTGCCAGCAGCCGAGGGCACTACGAGCAGTACTTC
cdr3_aa: CASSRGHYEQYF

clone_size: many
j_call: TRBJ2-7
v_call: TRBV9
d_call: NA
cdr3_nt: TGTGCCAGCAGTGCGGCCAGCTCCTACGAGCAGTACTTC
cdr3_aa: CASSAASSYEQYF

clone_size: many
j_call: TRBJ2-5
v_call: TRBV9
d_call: TRBD1
cdr3_nt: TGTGCCAGCAGCGTCACCCACCAGACAGGGCAAGAGACCCAGTACTTC
cdr3_aa: CASSVTHQTGQETQYF

clone_size: many
j_call: TRBJ1-1
v_call: TRBV6-5
d_call: NA
cdr3_nt: TGTGCCAGCAGTTACTCGAAAGAAGCTGAAGCTTTCTTT
cdr3_aa: CASSYSKEAEAFF

clone_size: many
j_call: TRBJ2-7
v_call: TRBV11-2
d_call: NA
cdr3_nt: TGTGCCAGCAGCGCCCAGACAGGTATCTACGAGCAGTACTTC
cdr3_aa: CASSAQTGIYEQYF

clone_size: few
j_call: TRBJ2-7
v_call: TRBV11-2
d_call: NA
cdr3_nt: TGTGCCAGCAGCTTAAATGGGGTTTACGAGCAGTACTTC
cdr3_aa: CASSLNGVYEQYF

clone_size: NA
j_call: TRBJ2-7
v_call: TRBV28
d_call: NA
cdr3_nt: TGTGCCAGCAGTTTTTTCCAGGGTTCCTACGAGCAGTACTTC
cdr3_aa: CASSFFQGSYEQYF

clone_size: many
j_call: TRBJ2-5
v_call: TRBV20-1
d_call: NA
cdr3_nt: TGCAGTGCTAGCGGACAGAAAGAGACCCAGTACTTC
cdr3_aa: CSASGQKETQYF

clone_size: many
j_call: TRBJ1-5
v_call: TRBV28
d_call: NA
cdr3_nt: TGTGCCAGCAGTCCTCCGGGACTGAACAATCAGCCCCAGCATTTT
cdr3_aa: CASSPPGLNNQPQHF

clone_size: many
j_call: TRBJ1-1
v_call: TRBV29-1
d_call: TRBD1
cdr3_nt: TGCAGCGCGCGACAGGGGTGGGCTGAAGCTTTCTTT
cdr3_aa: CSARQGWAEAFF

clone_size: NA
j_call: TRBJ1-1
v_call: TRBV12-3/TRBV12-4
d_call: NA
cdr3_nt: TGTGCCAGCAGTACCCACCCAGGGAACACTGAAGCTTTCTTT
cdr3_aa: CASSTHPGNTEAFF

clone_size: many
j_call: TRBJ1-2
v_call: TRBV11-2
d_call: NA
cdr3_nt: TGTGCCAGCAGCTCTTCCTGGACGGATTTCTTCTATGGCTACACCTTC
cdr3_aa: CASSSSWTDFFYGYTF

clone_size: few
j_call: TRBJ1-5
v_call: TRBV27
d_call: TRBD1
cdr3_nt: TGTGCCAGCAGTTTAAGGGGGGACAGAGAAGGGCAGCCCCAGCATTTT
cdr3_aa: CASSLRGDREGQPQHF

clone_size: many
j_call: TRBJ2-5
v_call: TRBV6-1
d_call: TRBD2
cdr3_nt: TGTGCCAGCAGTGAACCCACTAGCGGGAGTGACCAGTACTTC
cdr3_aa: CASSEPTSGSDQYF

clone_size: many
j_call: TRBJ2-7
v_call: TRBV2
d_call: TRBD2
cdr3_nt: TGTGCCAGCAGTGAAGGCGGGGGGGCCTCCTACGAGCAGTACTTC
cdr3_aa: CASSEGGGASYEQYF

clone_size: many
j_call: TRBJ1-5
v_call: TRBV6-1
d_call: NA
cdr3_nt: TGTGCCAGCATTCTAACGGGGGCTGGTCAGCCCCAGCATTTT
cdr3_aa: CASILTGAGQPQHF

clone_size: many
j_call: TRBJ1-2
v_call: TRBV6-5
d_call: TRBD1
cdr3_nt: TGTGCCAGCAGTTACGCTCGGACAGGGGCCAGCTATGGCTACACCTTC
cdr3_aa: CASSYARTGASYGYTF

clone_size: few
j_call: TRBJ1-6
v_call: TRBV12-3/TRBV12-4
d_call: NA
cdr3_nt: TGTGCCAGCTCAGGAGGGGGGACGTTTTCACCCCTCCACTTT
cdr3_aa: CASSGGGTFSPLHF

clone_size: many
j_call: TRBJ1-1
v_call: TRBV2
d_call: NA
cdr3_nt: TGTGCCAGCAGTGATGCTAGTGCTTTCTTT
cdr3_aa: CASSDASAFF

clone_size: many
j_call: TRBJ2-2
v_call: TRBV6-1
d_call: TRBD1
cdr3_nt: TGTGCCAGCAGCCGGACAGGGGTGACCGGGGAGCTGTTTTTT
cdr3_aa: CASSRTGVTGELFF

clone_size: few
j_call: TRBJ1-2
v_call: TRBV11-2
d_call: NA
cdr3_nt: TGTGCCAGCAGCTCTTCCCGGGACATGTCCTATGGCTACACCTTC
cdr3_aa: CASSSSRDMSYGYTF

clone_size: NA
j_call: TRBJ1-5
v_call: TRBV2
d_call: NA
cdr3_nt: TGTGCCAGCAGTGATTTACGGGGGAATCAGCCCCAGCATTTT
cdr3_aa: CASSDLRGNQPQHF

clone_size: NA
j_call: TRBJ1-1
v_call: TRBV3-1
d_call: NA
cdr3_nt: TGTGCCAGCAGCCAAGTGGCCTCAACTGAAGCTTTCTTT
cdr3_aa: CASSQVASTEAFF

clone_size: many
j_call: TRBJ1-3
v_call: TRBV28
d_call: TRBD1
cdr3_nt: TGTGCCAGCAGTGCTGTGATGACAGGGTTCTCTGGAAACACCATATATTTT
cdr3_aa: CASSAVMTGFSGNTIYF

clone_size: many
j_call: TRBJ1-5
v_call: TRBV19
d_call: NA
cdr3_nt: TGTGCCAGTAGTCCTCGCAAGAGGGGTGTTCAGCCCCAGCATTTT
cdr3_aa: CASSPRKRGVQPQHF

clone_size: many
j_call: TRBJ1-1
v_call: TRBV2
d_call: TRBD1
cdr3_nt: TGTGCCAAAAGTCGGGCGACAGGGGCTGAAGCTTTCTTT
cdr3_aa: CAKSRATGAEAFF

clone_size: NA
j_call: TRBJ1-3
v_call: TRBV14
d_call: NA
cdr3_nt: TGTGCCAGCAGCCCGCTACCAGGAGAGGTGGGAAACACCATATATTTT
cdr3_aa: CASSPLPGEVGNTIYF

clone_size: many
j_call: TRBJ2-5
v_call: TRBV10-3
d_call: TRBD2
cdr3_nt: TGTGCCAGCGGACTAGCGGGGGGATCGGCGGACTTC
cdr3_aa: CASGLAGGSADF

clone_size: many
j_call: TRBJ1-2
v_call: TRBV10-3
d_call: NA
cdr3_nt: TGTGCCATCAGTCCATCTAGGCAGGGAGAGGGCTACACCTTC
cdr3_aa: CAISPSRQGEGYTF

clone_size: many
j_call: TRBJ2-7
v_call: TRBV20-1
d_call: NA
cdr3_nt: TGCAGTGCTCCCGACACCTCCTACGAGCAGTACTTC
cdr3_aa: CSAPDTSYEQYF

clone_size: many
j_call: TRBJ2-4
v_call: TRBV6-5
d_call: NA
cdr3_nt: TGTGCCAGCAAGTTTGGGTCTTTGCCCTATCTAGCCAAAAACATTCAGTACTTC
cdr3_aa: CASKFGSLPYLAKNIQYF